Shown below are 27 T cell receptor beta chains from a single sample sequenced in a study of blood T cell repertoires in COVID-19. Generated by immunoSEQ multiplex PCR, the TCRdb table keeps only in-frame clones and is missing some. The repertoire holds 150,000 to 200,000 clones, with about 80% as singletons. The sample taken for sequencing was peripheral blood. The source of these receptors is a woman of 80 years or more with acute or convalescent COVID-19.

This clone was recorded once. The chain joins TRBV6-5 to TRBJ2-7; tentatively, D is TRBD2 (5 bases). Trimming stripped 2 bases from V and 3 bases from J, with 8 bases between. The length of the CDR3 is 13 residues. Germline CDR1 is MNHEY and CDR2 is SVGAGI. DNA of the CDR3: TGTGCCAGCAGTTACAACGGGAACTACGAGCAGTACTTC. Translated: CASSYNGNYEQYF.

The genes are TRBV6-2 or TRBV6-3 and TRBJ1-2, with 8 bases lining up with TRBD1. The germline CDR1 and CDR2 sequences are MNHEY and SVGEGT. The CDR3 is 13 amino acids. J gave up 13 bases and V 6 bases, and 13 bases lay outside the gene matches. CDR3 sequence: CASSHRDRKGRTF. For the CDR3, the DNA is TGTGCCAGCAGCCACCGGGACAGGAAAGGTCGCACCTTC.

This chain uses TRBV18 with TRBJ1-1; TRBD1 agrees at 9 bases. The CDR3 covers 15 residues. Germline trimming cut 3 bases from V and 4 bases from J; bases unmatched to any gene: 6. The germline V gene has CDR1 KGHSH and CDR2 LQKENI. For the CDR3, the DNA is TGTGCCAGCTCACCCGTGGACAGGGGTGGCACTGAAGCTTTCTTT. It yields the protein CASSPVDRGGTEAFF.

The gene calls are TRBV20-1 and TRBJ1-1, with a possible D match to TRBD1 (6 bases). CDR1 is DFQATT and CDR2 is SNEGSKA in the germline V gene (reference sequence). The CDR3 extends over 11 amino acids. V lost 6 bases to trimming and J lost 5 bases, with 10 bases between them. The CDR3 here is CSAQGSTEAFF. The CDR3, as DNA: TGCAGTGCCCAGGGGAGTACTGAAGCTTTCTTT.

Only a few counts were recorded for this clone. The gene calls are TRBV9 and TRBJ2-1; weak D call: TRBD2 (5 bases). The CDR3 extends over 12 amino acids. V was clipped by 7 bases and J by 1 base, with 6 bases between them. Per germline, CDR1 SGDLS and CDR2 YYNGEE. The CDR3 protein is CASGRSYNEQFF. CDR3 sequence (DNA): TGTGCCAGCGGGAGATCCTACAATGAGCAGTTCTTC.

This chain joins TRBV20-1 and TRBJ2-3; tentatively, D is TRBD2 (6 bases). Germline V lookup: CDR1 DFQATT, CDR2 SNEGSKA (reference sequence). This CDR3 is built from 11 residues. The ends were cut back, 7 bases at V and 7 bases at J, with 12 bases in the middle. The CDR3: CSVREYNTQYF. The CDR3 nucleotides are TGCAGTGTTCGGGAGTATAATACGCAGTATTTT.

The V call is TRBV18, the J call TRBJ1-4; D is perhaps TRBD1 (5 bases). Trimming took off 3 bases at V and 5 bases at J, with 16 bases between the two ends. This CDR3 has 16 amino acids. Germline V gene data show CDR1 as KGHSH and CDR2 as LQKENI. The CDR3 protein is CASSPPPGWQNEKLFF. For the CDR3, the DNA is TGTGCCAGCTCACCTCCCCCAGGGTGGCAGAATGAAAAACTGTTTTTT.

The V and J genes are TRBV28 and TRBJ1-1; TRBD1 matches 7 bases. The CDR3 contains 19 residues. CDR1 MDHEN and CDR2 SYDVKM come from the germline V gene. Losses at the gene ends were 4 bases for V and 0 bases for J; bases not matched to a gene: 17. The CDR3 region is CASSSPPAGTEILNTEAFF. The CDR3 DNA follows: TGTGCCAGCAGTTCCCCCCCAGCCGGGACAGAGATACTGAACACTGAAGCTTTCTTT.

The chain links TRBV19 to TRBJ2-2, with D perhaps matching TRBD2 (5 bases). Per the germline V gene, CDR1 is LNHDA and CDR2 is SQIVND (reference sequence). This CDR3 comprises 15 residues. The V end was cut by 8 bases, the J end by 1 base, with 14 bases between. DNA for the CDR3: TGTGCCAGTTCCCGCGACGGACTGAACACCGGGGAGCTGTTTTTT. It is translated as CASSRDGLNTGELFF.

J is TRBJ2-1 and V is TRBV2; 8 bases agree with TRBD2. V lost 8 bases and J lost 8; bases outside the gene matches: 8. Germline V gene sequence: CDR1 SNHLY, CDR2 FYNNEI. The CDR3 spans 13 residues. The CDR3 loop reads CASGGLVGDEQFF. The CDR3 DNA follows: TGTGCCAGCGGGGGACTAGTCGGCGATGAGCAGTTCTTC.

This rearrangement joins TRBV6-2 or TRBV6-3 to TRBJ1-2; D call uncertain. The germline V and J ends were trimmed by 3 bases and 7 bases, with 6 bases remaining between them. The germline V gene has CDR1 MNHEY and CDR2 SVGEGT. This CDR3 is 11 amino acids long. Here the CDR3 DNA reads TGTGCCAGCAGTTATGGGCCTGGCTACACCTTC. Translation: CASSYGPGYTF.

Only a few counts were recorded for this clone. The chain is built from TRBV15 and TRBJ2-1, with 12 bases identical to TRBD2. Germline assignment: CDR1 LNHNV and CDR2 YYDKDF (reference sequence). The CDR3 has 19 amino acids. The trim removed 1 base at V and 0 bases at J, leaving 7 bases unmatched. CDR3: CATSRVSWTSGISYNEQFF. The CDR3 DNA reads as TGTGCCACCAGCAGAGTATCCTGGACTAGCGGGATCTCCTACAATGAGCAGTTCTTC.

V is TRBV9 and J is TRBJ2-5; D might be TRBD2 (5 bases). There are 14 residues in the CDR3. CDR1 is SGDLS, CDR2 YYNGEE, per germline. Trimming left V 0 bases short and J 2 bases short, with 8 bases between. This CDR3 is CASSVGTFQETQYF. CDR3 in DNA: TGTGCCAGCAGCGTAGGGACTTTTCAAGAGACCCAGTACTTC. Looking up the rest from reference TRBV9 and TRBJ2-5 gives the full variable domain: DSGVTQTPKHLITATGQRVTLRCSPRSGDLSVYWYQQSLDQGLQFLIQYYNGEERAKGNILERFSAQQFPDLHSELNLSSLELGDSALYFCASSVGTFQETQYFGPGTRLLVL.

V is TRBV7-8 and J is TRBJ2-1, with 9 bases aligning to TRBD1. V was pared by 1 base and J by 4 bases, with 20 bases of the junction left unmatched. Germline CDR1 reads SGHVS; CDR2 reads FQNEAQ. The CDR3 has 21 amino acids. The CDR3 reads CASSLGDRAQTPSKVYNEQFF. As DNA, the CDR3 is TGTGCCAGCAGCTTAGGGGACAGGGCCCAGACTCCCTCCAAGGTTTACAATGAGCAGTTCTTC.

V usage is TRBV9 and J usage is TRBJ1-3, with 8 bases identical to TRBD1. Germline V gene data show CDR1 as SGDLS and CDR2 as YYNGEE. V lost 3 bases and J lost 0; bases outside the gene matches: 8. CDR3 length equals 17 residues. In nucleotides, the CDR3 is TGTGCCAGCAGCGGAAGACAGGGGACCTACTCTGGAAACACCATATATTTT. Protein: CASSGRQGTYSGNTIYF. The complete variable domain, with remaining parts taken from reference TRBV9 and TRBJ1-3, reads DSGVTQTPKHLITATGQRVTLRCSPRSGDLSVYWYQQSLDQGLQFLIQYYNGEERAKGNILERFSAQQFPDLHSELNLSSLELGDSALYFCASSGRQGTYSGNTIYFGEGSWLTVV.

This chain uses TRBV6-2 or TRBV6-3 with TRBJ1-5; no reliable D call. V was clipped by 5 bases and J by 4 bases, with 9 bases between them. Germline V CDR1 and CDR2: MNHEY, SVGEGT. The CDR3 extends over 13 amino acids. CDR3 protein: CASSRVDNQPQHF. The CDR3 bases are TGTGCCAGCAGTCGGGTCGATAATCAGCCCCAGCATTTT.

This chain links TRBV5-5 with TRBJ1-3; perhaps TRBD1 as D (5 bases). The CDR3 loop spans 15 amino acids. The V end lost 4 bases, the J end lost 8 bases, and 19 bases lay between the germline ends. The germline CDR1 and CDR2 sequences are SGHKS and YYEKEE (reference sequence). CDR3: CASSPLGPMEDTIYF. The CDR3 DNA follows: TGTGCCAGCAGCCCCCTGGGGCCTATGGAAGACACCATATATTTT. The whole variable domain, filled in from reference TRBV5-5 and TRBJ1-3, reads DAGVTQSPTHLIKTRGQQVTLRCSPISGHKSVSWYQQVLGQGPQFIFQYYEKEERGRGNFPDRFSARQFPNYSSELNVNALLLGDSALYLCASSPLGPMEDTIYFGEGSWLTVV.

This chain connects TRBV2 to TRBJ2-1; TRBD2 matches 9 bases. Germline CDR1 is SNHLY and CDR2 is FYNNEI. V lost 10 bases, J lost 0 bases, and 7 bases stayed unmatched. The CDR3 consists of 15 residues. The CDR3 bases are TGTGCCACCCGGACTAGCGAGAGCTCCTACAATGAGCAGTTCTTC. This codes for CATRTSESSYNEQFF.

This clone was counted a single time. DNA for the CDR3: TGTGCTAGTGAAACTAGGGGGGGTACGCAGTATTTT. Protein product: CASETRGGTQYF. The V and J genes are TRBV12-5 and TRBJ2-3; D is possibly TRBD2 (7 bases). V lost 7 bases and J lost 8, with 13 bases in between. The germline gives CDR1 LGHNT, CDR2 FRNRAP. The CDR3 length is 12 residues.

The chain links TRBV29-1 to TRBJ2-7; TRBD1 is a possible D gene (5 bases). The CDR3 consists of 13 residues. Between the trimmed V and J ends, which lost 6 bases and 0 bases, there was a span of 12 bases. Germline values: CDR1 SQVTM, CDR2 ANQGSEA. CDR3 sequence (DNA): TGCAGCGTGGAATCGACAGACTCCTACGAGCAGTACTTC. It translates to CSVESTDSYEQYF.

V usage is TRBV10-3 and J usage is TRBJ1-3; D remains unclear. The CDR3 is 14 amino acids. The germline V and J ends were trimmed by 11 bases and 0 bases, with 14 bases remaining between them. Germline assignment: CDR1 ENHRY and CDR2 SYGVKD. CDR3 residues: CAAENPRSGNTIYF. In nucleotides, the CDR3 is TGTGCCGCCGAGAATCCCCGCTCTGGAAACACCATATATTTT.

A note on this clone: Other nucleotide sequences from this sample produce the same CDR3. The chain links TRBV7-2 to TRBJ2-5; D is perhaps TRBD2 (6 bases). The CDR3 loop spans 15 amino acids. The ends were cut back, 1 base at V and 2 bases at J, with 11 bases in the middle. Germline CDR1 and CDR2: SGHTA and FQGNSA. The CDR3 DNA reads as TGTGCCAGCAGCTTAGTGCTAGCGCGACAAGAGACCCAGTACTTC. Protein sequence: CASSLVLARQETQYF.

The chain carries TRBV11-3 and TRBJ1-1; D not resolved. The CDR3 extends over 13 amino acids. The germline V and J ends were trimmed by 0 bases and 4 bases, with 6 bases remaining between them. The germline V gene has CDR1 SGHNT and CDR2 YENEEA. As DNA, the CDR3 is TGTGCCAGCAGCTTAGACCTAACCACTGAAGCTTTCTTT. Its protein product is CASSLDLTTEAFF.

The CDR3 loop is CASSYSNRAGNGYTF. The CDR3 DNA reads as TGTGCCAGCAGTTACTCGAACAGGGCAGGGAATGGCTACACCTTC. The chain combines TRBV6-5 with TRBJ1-2, with D perhaps TRBD1 (6 bases). V gave up 0 bases and J gave up 6 bases, with 14 bases separating them. CDR3 length: 15 amino acids. From germline, CDR1 is MNHEY and CDR2 SVGAGI.

This sequence joins TRBV19 and TRBJ2-6, with 7 bases matching TRBD1. The CDR3 sequence is 18 residues long. Trimming at V came to 5 bases and at J to 0 bases, leaving 10 bases not matched to a gene. Germline CDR1 reads LNHDA; CDR2 reads SQIVND (reference sequence). The CDR3 loop is CASSPRDSPISGANVLTF. The DNA of the CDR3 is TGTGCCAGTAGTCCCCGGGACAGTCCAATCTCTGGGGCCAACGTCCTGACTTTC. Full variable domain (missing parts from reference TRBV19 and TRBJ2-6): DGGITQSPKYLFRKEGQNVTLSCEQNLNHDAMYWYRQDPGQGLRLIYYSQIVNDFQKGDIAEGYSVSREKKESFPLTVTSAQKNPTAFYLCASSPRDSPISGANVLTFGAGSRLTVL.

The J gene is TRBJ2-7, the V gene TRBV7-9, with 7 bases identical to TRBD1. Losses at the gene ends were 3 bases for V and 3 bases for J; bases not matched to a gene: 2. Germline V lookup: CDR1 SEHNR, CDR2 FQNEAQ (reference sequence). There are 13 residues in the CDR3. CDR3 bases: TGTGCCAGCAGCTTGGGGGACAGCTACGAGCAGTACTTC. Amino acids: CASSLGDSYEQYF.

The gene calls are TRBV6-2 or TRBV6-3 and TRBJ2-7, with 7 bases aligning to TRBD1. Trimming at V came to 4 bases and at J to 2 bases, leaving 8 bases not matched to a gene. This CDR3 comprises 15 residues. In germline, CDR1 is MNHEY, CDR2 SVGEGT. The CDR3: CASSFTGEIPYEQYF. The CDR3 DNA reads TGTGCCAGCAGTTTTACAGGGGAGATACCCTACGAGCAGTACTTC.